This TCR beta chain was observed in a study of cytomegalovirus exposure and HLA in healthy donors (dated by TCRdb to 2017 to 2019). Looking at the study overall: An earlier analysis of about 560 of the donors reported about 300 Gb of sequence data and roughly 120 million unique TCR beta sequences obtained from roughly 180 million T cells. The aim of the study was to test whether cataloging public T cell receptors could identify signatures of past pathogen exposure. To study patterns of TCR occurrence, a later analysis re-analyzed previously published TCR beta repertoires from several hundred donors and added high-resolution HLA genotyping. An earlier analysis of approximately 580 of the donors used high-throughput TCR beta sequencing to judge whether each TCR beta V gene segment behaved as functional or pseudogenic. Besides the first cohort of around 700 subjects, a separate validation cohort made up of about 120 different subjects was used. Both class I and class II loci were covered by HLA typing, at four-digit resolution. Among around 400 genotyped donors of the cohort, an average of around 250,000 unique TCR beta nucleotide sequences was sequenced per donor, of which about 18% were non-productive. An early release that covered fewer than 800 HLA-typed donors contained 250 to 350 gigabases of sequencing data and 70 million to 100 million unique TCR sequences. A later genetic analysis took genome-wide SNP genotypes for about 55% of the 666 donors and used that subset as a discovery cohort. High-throughput TCR immunosequencing, statistical association of individual TCRs with disease status, and machine learning were combined to predict cytomegalovirus infection status. Every repertoire in the discovery cohort had been generated on one and the same sequencing platform. Using immunosequencing, the study profiled T cell repertoires from some 670 subjects and related those repertoires to cytomegalovirus serostatus. Rather than drawing on any new phenotypic data, the later analysis identified candidate immune exposures from TCR beta sequences and the way those sequences occurred across donors. Donor age, sex, ethnicity and CMV serostatus were compiled alongside the repertoire data. Among the approximately 400 genotyped donors, 75% to 90% belonged to the genetic ancestry cluster associated with self-reported Caucasian donors. Because of strong linkage in the cohort, roughly five DR-DQ haplotypes were treated as single units for association and clustering. The number of donors typed differed by locus, with roughly 629-640 for A, B, C, DRB1 and DQB1, 522 for DQA1, some 570 for DPA1, and some 450 for DPB1. General study outcomes and caveats: Three of the identified cytomegalovirus-associated TCR beta chains were confirmed in vitro to be specific for cytomegalovirus antigens. In an earlier analysis of several hundred of the donors, most TCR beta V segments were observed in productive rearrangements about 87% or about 30% of the time, broadly matching IMGT annotations. Most TCR sequences were seen in very few donors, while some public TCRs were found in many individuals. The 87-base-pair reads could not distinguish some IMGT-functional V segments, including TRBV6-2 and TRBV6-3, so those segments were excluded. HLA typing was unavailable for some donors at each locus, so association tests used only the typed subset. The classifier was reported to diagnose cytomegalovirus status with high specificity and sensitivity in both the original and validation cohorts. This cohort had only TCR beta chains sequenced, and the lack of alpha or paired-chain data limited which features could be detected. In a later analysis, most CMV-associated TCR beta chains were found to appear HLA-restricted, with HLA associations seemingly driven largely by CMV exposure. Strong co-occurrence of HLA alleles, especially DR and DQ, made assigning TCR associations to individual alleles difficult. Specific HLA alleles were associated with 15,000 to 20,000 TCR beta sequences at a false discovery rate of 0.05 in a later analysis. A later genetic analysis associated a missense DCLRE1C variant with V-gene and J-gene trimming of TCR beta chains, and an independent cohort replicated the association. In a later analysis, TCR association rates were found to vary across HLA loci, with the most associated TCRs seen for DRB1 alleles and the fewest for HLA-C alleles. Because counts were too low, 15 to 20 rarely observed V segments, including chromosome 9 orphons, were excluded from the earlier analysis of a few hundred of the donors. For the cohort, immune exposure information was limited to CMV serostatus. A further reported finding was that TCR beta sequences accurately predicted the HLA-A and HLA-B alleles for most subjects in the first cohort. It was suggested by the authors that the approach could potentially be generalized to other disease states and immunological phenotypes. A later analysis reported that several top co-occurrence clusters appeared linked to parvovirus B19, influenza, CMV and Epstein-Barr virus. A group of highly shared sequence variants was considered likely to be a technical artifact of the sequencing pipeline. In a later analysis, HLA-associated TCR beta chains showed more clonal expansion and lower generation probabilities than non-associated chains that were equally common. Sequencing depth was assumed to be roughly uniform across donors in the presence/absence analyses, though that assumption may not hold. Compared with the approximately 710-donor mean, donors in an Asian-associated ancestry cluster had fewer N-insertions in productive TCRs, according to a later genetic analysis. In the study, around 160 TCR beta chains were listed as associated with cytomegalovirus. Correlated functional status among segregating V segments might be attributable to linkage disequilibrium, but an unknown experimental factor could not be ruled out.

Measured from the cysteine to the phenylalanine, the CDR3 is 12 residues long. Just CDR3 DNA is preserved here, 36 bases in frame from base 1. A distance of 12 bases separates the germline ends of V and J, which lose 6 bases and 4 bases respectively. From the germline V gene, CDR1 is SQVTM and CDR2 is ANQGSEA. The cohort consisted of some 670 healthy bone marrow donors. All cohort members were sampled while nominally healthy, although unrecorded immune exposures were likely present. Of the 650 to 700 cohort members, 250 to 300 had positive CMV serostatus and 350 to 450 had negative CMV serostatus, and CMV serostatus was not recorded for the donor. A peripheral blood sample was collected from each donor, and TCR beta sequencing was performed on peripheral blood mononuclear cells. Genomic DNA was extracted from the blood cell samples with the Qiagen DNeasy Blood Extraction Kit. Libraries were made using the immunoSEQ multiplex PCR assay. The multiplex PCR relied on a mix of 60 forward primers for TCR Vbeta segments and 13 reverse primers for TCR Jbeta segments. Amplification of the CDR3 region of rearranged TCR beta genes was performed with a multiplex PCR assay on genomic DNA. The Illumina HiSeq System was used to sequence the amplified TCR beta libraries as 87-base-pair reads. As for the original processing: Across the 700 or so repertoires, a later analysis counted 60 million to 90 million unique TCR beta chains, 9.5 million to 12 million of which were shared by at least two donors. Raw reads were error-corrected and collapsed into unique sequences with a nearest-neighbor algorithm that merged closely related sequences to remove PCR and sequencing errors. To assign V, D and J gene segments, CDR3 sequences were aligned to IMGT reference sequences. For a sequence to be retained, a match of at least six nucleotides was required to both a V gene segment and a J gene segment. Rearrangements were called productive when the CDR3 lacked stop codons and stayed in frame with V and J; all others were non-productive. Following IMGT convention, CDR3 was defined as the stretch from the second conserved V-encoded cysteine up to the conserved J-encoded phenylalanine. The earlier analysis of about 530 of the donors excluded any sequence lacking an unambiguous match to a single V gene segment. In an earlier analysis of roughly 600 of the donors, a V segment was called functional when productive rearrangements were above 56.7%, and segregating when the standard deviation between donors exceeded 5%. To diagnose cytomegalovirus status from the catalog of TCR beta chain sequences, a statistical classification framework was built. V and J gene assignment, in a later analysis, came from comparing TCR nucleotide sequences with IMGT/GENE-DB human TR gene sequences. Using the TCRdist pipeline, a later analysis assigned CDR3 sequences along with most-parsimonious VDJ recombination scenarios. In a later analysis, each TCR beta chain was defined by its CDR3 amino acid sequence together with its V-gene family, and reads without a unique V-gene family were excluded. As a way to deal with suspected cross-contamination and a sequencing artifact, a later analysis dropped under 600 nucleotide sequences that were highly shared and had low generation probability. For each public chain, a later analysis derived a clonal expansion index from normalized ranks of inferred template counts within each repertoire. In a later analysis, generation probabilities were computed with a VDJ recombination model fitted to out-of-frame rearrangements, and the resulting probabilities were checked against IGoR. A later analysis scored TCR-TCR, TCR-HLA and TCR-CMV co-occurrence with hypergeometric tests, applying a repertoire-size bias correction to TCR pairs. To estimate false discovery rates, a later analysis permuted the HLA or CMV assignments 20 times. In a later analysis, co-occurring TCRs were grouped with DBSCAN, and TCRdist sequence similarity was added when clustering was performed within HLA-allele-positive subsets. Co-occurrence clustering excluded repertoires with fewer than 30,000 or more than 120,000 public chains, plus five with anomalous nucleotide sharing. TCRdb limited this immuneACCESS table to in-frame rearrangements with V and J called. A share of clones is missing; checked studies link under half to unresolved V genes, and the rest is unexplained. V and J calls and clone size are as listed in that table; D and trimming were resolved from the DNA. Present in this sample are roughly 110,000 clones, around two thirds of which were seen just once. The ten largest clonotypes hold approximately 1.9% of the sample.

With respect to this clone: This receptor's antigen is unknown. No base quality information exists; no much larger clone differs at one position.

The origin of this receptor is a human donor in good health. Input material: PBMCs. The rearrangement combines TRBV29-1 with TRBJ1-1, with the D gene call left open. CDR3 sequence: CSVRLSGTEAFF. The sequence in DNA is TGCAGCGTCCGTCTGAGTGGCACTGAAGCTTTCTTT. The CDR3 plus the reference TRBV29-1 and TRBJ1-1 genes for the other parts give the full variable domain: SAVISQKPSRDICQRGTSLTIQCQVDSQVTMMFWYRQQPGQSLTLIATANQGSEATYESGFVIDKFPISRPNLTFSTLTVSNMSPEDSSIYLCSVRLSGTEAFFGQGTRLTVV.